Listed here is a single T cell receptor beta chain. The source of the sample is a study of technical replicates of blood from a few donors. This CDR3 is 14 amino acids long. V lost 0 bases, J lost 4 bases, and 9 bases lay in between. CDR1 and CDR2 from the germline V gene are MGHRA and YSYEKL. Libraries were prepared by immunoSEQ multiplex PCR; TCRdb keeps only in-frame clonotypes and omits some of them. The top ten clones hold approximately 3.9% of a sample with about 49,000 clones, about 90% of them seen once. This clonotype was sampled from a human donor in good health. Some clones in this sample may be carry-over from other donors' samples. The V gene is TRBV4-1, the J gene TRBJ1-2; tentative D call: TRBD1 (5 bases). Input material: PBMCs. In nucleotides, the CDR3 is TGCGCCAGCAGCCAAGAGGGGGGGGGCTATGGCTACACCTTC. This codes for CASSQEGGGYGYTF.